The rows below give T cell receptor beta chains drawn from one sample of a study of blood T cells in healthy people across ages. TCRdb itself ran the 5' RACE reads through MiXCR, one entry per CDR3 protein. Altogether approximately 790,000 distinct CDR3 sequences are present, roughly 60% being singletons, with the ten largest covering about 27%. Input material: blood. These receptors originate from a man under 40 in good health. CDR3s include the opening cysteine and the closing phenylalanine or tryptophan. A D gene is named only where the DNA matches it firmly. Clone sizes are given selectively: once, few, many, or a class where the clone is expanded.

V gene: TRBV19; clone size: few; J gene: TRBJ2-1; D gene: .; CDR3 protein: CASSGWDEQFF; CDR3 DNA: TGTGCCAGTTCGGGGTGGGATGAGCAGTTCTTC
V gene: TRBV4-3; clone size: few; J gene: TRBJ2-7; D gene: TRBD1; CDR3 protein: CASSQEYRDRGYEQYF; CDR3 DNA: TGCGCCAGCAGCCAAGAGTACCGGGACAGGGGATACGAGCAGTACTTC
V gene: TRBV4-3; clone size: few; J gene: TRBJ2-1; D gene: .; CDR3 protein: CASSQDLGNVASYNEQFF; CDR3 DNA: TGCGCCAGCAGCCAAGATCTCGGGAACGTAGCCTCCTACAATGAGCAGTTCTTC
V gene: TRBV30; clone size: .; J gene: TRBJ2-1; D gene: TRBD2; CDR3 protein: CAWDKRGALRNEQFF; CDR3 DNA: TGTGCCTGGGACAAGCGGGGGGCCCTAAGGAATGAGCAGTTCTTC
V gene: TRBV24-1; clone size: few; J gene: TRBJ1-5; D gene: .; CDR3 protein: CATSVEPQHF; CDR3 DNA: TGTGCCACCAGTGTAGAGCCCCAGCATTTT
V gene: TRBV7-3; clone size: .; J gene: TRBJ2-3; D gene: .; CDR3 protein: CASSPDSGIMDTQYF; CDR3 DNA: TGTGCCAGCAGCCCGGACAGTGGAATAATGGATACGCAGTATTTT
V gene: TRBV7-9; clone size: .; J gene: TRBJ2-5; D gene: .; CDR3 protein: CASSLDYASGQGGETQYF; CDR3 DNA: TGTGCCAGCAGCTTAGATTATGCTTCCGGCCAAGGAGGGGAGACCCAGTACTTC
V gene: TRBV6-5; clone size: .; J gene: TRBJ2-5; D gene: .; CDR3 protein: CASSYGPTGTQYF; CDR3 DNA: TGTGCCAGCAGTTACGGACCAACTGGGACCCAGTACTTC
V gene: TRBV7-2; clone size: few; J gene: TRBJ2-3; D gene: TRBD2; CDR3 protein: CASSFLAGFYTDTQYF; CDR3 DNA: TGTGCCAGCAGCTTCCTAGCGGGGTTTTACACAGATACGCAGTATTTT
V gene: TRBV7-2; clone size: .; J gene: TRBJ2-1; D gene: TRBD1; CDR3 protein: CASSGTGGQIEQFF; CDR3 DNA: TGTGCCAGCAGCGGGACAGGGGGACAAATTGAGCAGTTCTTC
V gene: TRBV20-1; clone size: .; J gene: TRBJ2-4; D gene: .; CDR3 protein: CSLNRVNIQYF; CDR3 DNA: TGCAGCCTGAACAGGGTCAACATTCAGTACTTC
V gene: TRBV7-2; clone size: once; J gene: TRBJ2-7; D gene: .; CDR3 protein: CASSLENIYEQYF; CDR3 DNA: TGTGCCAGCAGCTTAGAGAACATCTACGAGCAGTACTTC
V gene: TRBV12-3/TRBV12-4; clone size: .; J gene: TRBJ1-2; D gene: .; CDR3 protein: CASSLIGVTNYGYTF; CDR3 DNA: TGTGCCAGCAGTTTAATAGGGGTTACTAACTATGGCTACACCTTC
V gene: TRBV7-2; clone size: .; J gene: TRBJ1-6; D gene: .; CDR3 protein: CASSLWGGGESSYNSPLHF; CDR3 DNA: TGTGCCAGCAGCCTATGGGGAGGGGGGGAAAGCTCCTATAATTCACCCCTCCACTTT
V gene: TRBV7-9; clone size: .; J gene: TRBJ2-7; D gene: TRBD1; CDR3 protein: CASSLMGTGAYEQYF; CDR3 DNA: TGTGCCAGCAGCTTAATGGGGACAGGGGCCTACGAGCAGTACTTC
V gene: TRBV7-3; clone size: few; J gene: TRBJ2-1; D gene: .; CDR3 protein: CASSLTRKGPNEQFF; CDR3 DNA: TGTGCCAGCAGCTTAACGCGGAAGGGACCTAATGAGCAGTTCTTC
V gene: TRBV9; clone size: once; J gene: TRBJ2-1; D gene: TRBD2; CDR3 protein: CASSGLRTSGASSYNEQFF; CDR3 DNA: TGTGCCAGCAGCGGTCTTCGGACTAGCGGGGCTTCCTCCTACAATGAGCAGTTCTTC
V gene: TRBV29-1; clone size: many; J gene: TRBJ2-1; D gene: TRBD2; CDR3 protein: CSDAETSGGNNEQFF; CDR3 DNA: TGCAGCGACGCCGAAACTAGCGGGGGGAACAATGAGCAGTTCTTC
V gene: TRBV12-3/TRBV12-4; clone size: .; J gene: TRBJ2-5; D gene: .; CDR3 protein: CASSPFYNEQYF; CDR3 DNA: TGTGCCAGCAGCCCATTTTACAATGAGCAGTACTTC
V gene: TRBV6-5; clone size: .; J gene: TRBJ1-1; D gene: TRBD1; CDR3 protein: CASRPTGQANTEAFF; CDR3 DNA: TGTGCCAGCAGACCCACAGGACAGGCGAACACTGAAGCTTTCTTT
V gene: TRBV5-4; clone size: few; J gene: TRBJ2-1; D gene: TRBD2; CDR3 protein: CASSSRLAAYNEQFF; CDR3 DNA: TGTGCCAGCAGCTCTAGACTAGCGGCTTACAATGAGCAGTTCTTC
V gene: TRBV4-3; clone size: .; J gene: TRBJ2-3; D gene: TRBD1; CDR3 protein: CASSQNKPGQGSPDTQYF; CDR3 DNA: TGCGCCAGCAGCCAGAATAAACCGGGACAGGGGAGTCCAGATACGCAGTATTTT
V gene: TRBV3-1; clone size: .; J gene: TRBJ2-3; D gene: .; CDR3 protein: CASSQAHTDTQYF; CDR3 DNA: TGTGCCAGCAGCCAAGCCCACACAGATACGCAGTATTTT
V gene: TRBV27; clone size: .; J gene: TRBJ2-5; D gene: .; CDR3 protein: CASSDRAPRVETQYF; CDR3 DNA: TGTGCCAGCAGTGACCGGGCCCCTCGGGTAGAGACCCAGTACTTC
V gene: TRBV4-3; clone size: .; J gene: TRBJ2-7; D gene: .; CDR3 protein: CASSQEPGNYEQYF; CDR3 DNA: TGCGCCAGCAGCCAAGAACCGGGGAACTACGAGCAGTACTTC
V gene: TRBV4-1; clone size: .; J gene: TRBJ2-1; D gene: .; CDR3 protein: CASSQGRYPNEQSF; CDR3 DNA: TGCGCTAGCAGCCAAGGCCGGTATCCAAATGAGCAGTCCTTC
V gene: TRBV5-1; clone size: .; J gene: TRBJ1-2; D gene: TRBD1; CDR3 protein: CASSSGQGLGYGYTF; CDR3 DNA: TGCGCCAGCAGCTCTGGACAGGGGCTGGGCTATGGCTACACCTTC
V gene: TRBV4-3; clone size: .; J gene: TRBJ2-7; D gene: .; CDR3 protein: CASSQGNLSYEQYF; CDR3 DNA: TGCGCCAGCAGCCAAGGTAACCTGTCCTACGAGCAGTACTTC
V gene: TRBV10-3; clone size: .; J gene: TRBJ2-7; D gene: .; CDR3 protein: CAIMGAGQGEQYF; CDR3 DNA: TGTGCCATCATGGGGGCAGGGCAAGGGGAGCAGTACTTC
V gene: TRBV7-9; clone size: .; J gene: TRBJ2-7; D gene: TRBD1; CDR3 protein: CASSHRGIGYEQYF; CDR3 DNA: TGTGCCAGCAGCCACAGGGGAATTGGCTACGAGCAGTACTTC
V gene: TRBV5-1; clone size: once; J gene: TRBJ2-3; D gene: TRBD1; CDR3 protein: CASSLGQGYEDTQYF; CDR3 DNA: TGCGCCAGCAGCTTGGGACAGGGGTACGAAGATACGCAGTATTTT
V gene: TRBV28; clone size: .; J gene: TRBJ2-7; D gene: .; CDR3 protein: CASAIGRQFYEQYF; CDR3 DNA: TGTGCCAGCGCCATAGGAAGACAGTTCTACGAGCAGTACTTC
V gene: TRBV2; clone size: few; J gene: TRBJ2-5; D gene: .; CDR3 protein: CAKQDGAQYF; CDR3 DNA: TGTGCCAAGCAGGATGGGGCCCAGTACTTC